This T cell receptor (beta chain) was captured in a study of T cells in Graves' hyperthyroidism and ophthalmopathy. Regarding the study as a whole: Before onset, by a median of approximately 6.2 months, the model predicted ophthalmopathy. The blood repertoire included most of the expanded thyroid clonotypes above 0.001.

Patients counted as stable if ophthalmopathy did not develop within 18 months. The authors obtained PBMCs from 10 ml of fresh peripheral blood. The J segment lost 4 bases and the V segment lost 7 bases, leaving 31 bases of the junction unmatched. The CDR3 covers 21 residues. The V gene's germline CDR1 is SQVTM and CDR2 ANQGSEA. In the case of this clonotype: The antigen is not known.

Amplified TCR beta CDR3 regions came from RNA transcripts. First-round RT-PCR with HTBI primers amplified the TCR CDR3 region. MiXCR, applied by TCRdb to the multiplex PCR reads, yields one record per CDR3 protein. The table records about 360,000 distinct CDR3 sequences, 13% of them present only once. Sequenced input: blood. The TCR was taken from a woman aged 18 to 35 with Graves' hyperthyroidism. The chain carries TRBV29-1 and TRBJ2-3; 8 nucleotides line up with TRBD2. In DNA form, the CDR3 reads TGCAGCGCTAAAAACGAACCGGGGGGGCTAGCGGGTTATGGGAGAGCAGATACGCAGTATTTT. This sequence encodes CSAKNEPGGLAGYGRADTQYF.